This T cell receptor (beta chain) was captured by sequencing in a study of blood T cell repertoires in COVID-19 (dated by TCRdb to about 2020). A note on the overall study: Collaborator samples came from the United States, Italy and Spain and covered acute and convalescent phases of COVID-19. The prospective study material was composed of cDNA or gDNA derived from T cells, B-cell-depleted T cells, or PBMCs. Subjects who had been exposed to COVID-19, were actively infected with it, or had recovered from it provided the deeply sampled blood TCRbeta repertoires that made up the dataset. A freely available public database, intended as a resource for researchers studying the immune response to SARS-CoV-2, is where the repertoires were released. The samples were drawn from the first 160 participants of the ongoing ImmuneRACE study and from some 1,300 subjects provided by 6 global collaborators. Nearly every sample came with metadata listing a de-identified subject ID, COVID-19 status, age in years and sex. Where available, HLA class I and class II types were taken from metadata supplied by the sample provider and were not determined by assay-based typing. The paper as a whole reports these results and caveats: Clinical and demographic metadata were provided uncurated, with the amount varying by source and participant.

As regards this clone: Its binding antigen is unknown. Qualities for individual bases were not recorded, and no much larger clone is one base off.

Whole blood was collected in K2EDTA tubes by collaborating institutions according to the institutions' own protocols. Collaborator samples were shipped for TCRbeta analysis as frozen whole blood, isolated PBMCs, or DNA extracted from either sample type. Trimming takes 4 bases off V and 4 bases off J; junction bases not matched to a gene: 4. The CDR3 goes from the cysteine to the phenylalanine over 15 residues. The read is trimmed to its CDR3 DNA, 45 bases read in frame from base 1. The germline V gene encodes CDR1 LGHNA and CDR2 YNFKEQ. TCRbeta CDR3 regions were amplified from genomic DNA using the immunoSEQ Assay, a bias-controlled multiplex PCR. The authors' analysis ran thus. Within the assay, amplification of reference gene primers was used to estimate how many nucleated cells each sample contained. To quantify the absolute abundance of each unique TCRbeta CDR3 rearrangement, sequence reads were collapsed and filtered. Productive Simpson clonality was computed per sample as the square root of Simpson's diversity index over productive rearrangements. The clones in this table, taken by TCRdb from immuneACCESS, are in-frame only. Not every clone is retained; where verified, under half of the shortfall comes from an unresolved V gene, and the cause of the rest is unknown. V and J calls plus clone size are reproduced from that table; the DNA served to infer D and trimming. The sample table shows about 74,000 clones, and around 80% are seen once. Of the sample, roughly 12% is held by the ten largest clones.

The V and J segments used are TRBV4-2 and TRBJ2-2, and TRBD2 aligns with 9 junction nucleotides. The receptor was isolated from a human donor in a cohort sampled during active COVID-19. Sequenced: peripheral blood. The nucleotides are TGTGCCAGCAGCCCAGCGGGGGGACTCACCGGGGAGCTGTTTTTT. It encodes CASSPAGGLTGELFF.